The 2 T cell receptor beta chains below were found in one sample sequenced in a study of spatial heterogeneity in lung cancer. MiXCR was run by TCRdb on the 5' RACE reads, yielding one entry per CDR3 protein. The repertoire holds some 20,000 distinct CDR3 sequences, with approximately 3.3% as singletons. This sample's time point: sample taken at primary tumor resection. The material sequenced was PBMCs, taken at surgery. The receptors come from a female donor with early-stage non-small cell lung cancer.

The table lists this clonotype with many counts. The chain employs TRBV6-2 or TRBV6-3 and TRBJ2-5, with TRBD1 as a possible D gene (6 bases). V was cut by 2 bases and J by 5 bases, with 15 bases left in between. The CDR3 is made up of 15 amino acids. Germline V gives CDR1 MNHEY, CDR2 SVGEGT. Here the CDR3 reads CASSYGGFSGETQYF. Written as DNA, the CDR3 is TGTGCCAGCAGTTACGGGGGCTTTTCGGGCGAGACCCAGTACTTC.

This clonotype was observed at least ten times. This chain joins TRBV21-1 and TRBJ2-2; the table gives TRBD2 as D, unverified against the DNA. TRBV21-1 is tagged as a pseudogene. This CDR3 is built from 18 residues. The chain's CDR3 is CATFTGDDSGANTGELFF. Here the CDR3 DNA reads TGTGCCACCTTTACCGGTGATGACAGCGGAGCGAACACCGGGGAGCTGTTTTTT.